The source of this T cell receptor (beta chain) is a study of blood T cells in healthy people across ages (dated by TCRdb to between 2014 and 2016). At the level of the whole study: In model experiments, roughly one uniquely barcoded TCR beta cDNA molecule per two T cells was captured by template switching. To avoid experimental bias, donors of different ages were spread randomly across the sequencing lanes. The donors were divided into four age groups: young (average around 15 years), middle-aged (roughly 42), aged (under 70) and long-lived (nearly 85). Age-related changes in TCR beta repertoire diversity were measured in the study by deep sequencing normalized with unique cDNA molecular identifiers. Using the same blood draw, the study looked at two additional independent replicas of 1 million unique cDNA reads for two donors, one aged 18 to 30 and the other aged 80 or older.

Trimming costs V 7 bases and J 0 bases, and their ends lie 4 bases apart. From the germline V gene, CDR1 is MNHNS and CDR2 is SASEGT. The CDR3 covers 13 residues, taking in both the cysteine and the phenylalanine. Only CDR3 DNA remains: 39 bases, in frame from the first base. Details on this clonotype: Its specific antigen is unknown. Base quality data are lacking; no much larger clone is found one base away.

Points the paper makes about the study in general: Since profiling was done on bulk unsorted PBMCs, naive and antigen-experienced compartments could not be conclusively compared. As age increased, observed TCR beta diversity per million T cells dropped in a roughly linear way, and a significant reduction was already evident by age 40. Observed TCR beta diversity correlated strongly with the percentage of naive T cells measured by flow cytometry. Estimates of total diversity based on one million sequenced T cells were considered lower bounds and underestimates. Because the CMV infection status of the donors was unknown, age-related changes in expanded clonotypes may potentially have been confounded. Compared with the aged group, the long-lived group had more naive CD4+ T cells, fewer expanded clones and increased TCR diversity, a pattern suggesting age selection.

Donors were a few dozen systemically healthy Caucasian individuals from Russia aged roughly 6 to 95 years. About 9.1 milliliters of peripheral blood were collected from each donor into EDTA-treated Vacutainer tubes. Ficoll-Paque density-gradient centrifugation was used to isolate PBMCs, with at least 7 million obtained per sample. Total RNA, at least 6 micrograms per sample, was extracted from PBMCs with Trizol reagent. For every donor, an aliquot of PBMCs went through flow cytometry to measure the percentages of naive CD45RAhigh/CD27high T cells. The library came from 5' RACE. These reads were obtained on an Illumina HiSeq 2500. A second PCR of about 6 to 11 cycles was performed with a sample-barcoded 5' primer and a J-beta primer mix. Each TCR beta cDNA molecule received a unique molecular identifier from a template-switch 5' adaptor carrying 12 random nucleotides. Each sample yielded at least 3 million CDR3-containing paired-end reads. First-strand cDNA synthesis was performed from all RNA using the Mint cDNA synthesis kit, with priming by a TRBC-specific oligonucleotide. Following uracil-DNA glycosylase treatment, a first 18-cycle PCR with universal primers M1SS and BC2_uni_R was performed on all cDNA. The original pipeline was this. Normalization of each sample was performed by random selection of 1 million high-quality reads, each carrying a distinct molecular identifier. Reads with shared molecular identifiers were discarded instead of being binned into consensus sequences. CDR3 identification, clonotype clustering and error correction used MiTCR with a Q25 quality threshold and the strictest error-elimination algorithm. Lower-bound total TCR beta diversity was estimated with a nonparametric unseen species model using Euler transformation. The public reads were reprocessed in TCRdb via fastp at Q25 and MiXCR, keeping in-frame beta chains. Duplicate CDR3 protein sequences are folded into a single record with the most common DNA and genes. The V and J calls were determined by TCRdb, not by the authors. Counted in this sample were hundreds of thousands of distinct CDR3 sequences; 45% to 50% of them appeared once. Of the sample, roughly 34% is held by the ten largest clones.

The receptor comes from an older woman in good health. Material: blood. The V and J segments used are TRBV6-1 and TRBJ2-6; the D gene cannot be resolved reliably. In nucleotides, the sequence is TGTGCCAGCAAGATCTCTGGGGCCAACGTCCTGACTTTC. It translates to CASKISGANVLTF.